The 25 T cell receptor beta chains below all came from one sample that was sequenced in a study of T cell responses to AZD1222 COVID-19 vaccine. TCRdb's copy holds only in-frame clones and misses some; the assay was immunoSEQ multiplex PCR. The sample has about 30,000 clones, about 89% seen once. The sequencing here drew on peripheral blood, taken on day 0 of AZD1222 vaccination. These receptors came from an adult in good health.

V usage is TRBV6-6 and J usage is TRBJ1-4; D is ambiguous. The germline CDR1 and CDR2 sequences are MNHNY and SVGAGI (reference sequence). The ends were cut back, 6 bases at V and 4 bases at J, with 9 bases in the middle. The CDR3 has 13 residues. The CDR3: CASRVPVNEKLFF. CDR3 nucleotide sequence: TGTGCCAGCAGAGTTCCCGTTAATGAAAAACTGTTTTTT.

The rearrangement links TRBV12-3 or TRBV12-4 to TRBJ1-4; D gene unclear. CDR3 length equals 10 residues. Deletions cut 7 bases from V and 7 bases from J, with 4 bases between. CDR3 in DNA: TGTGCCAGCAAGCGTGAAAAACTGTTTTTT. This encodes CASKREKLFF.

The gene calls are TRBV7-9 and TRBJ2-3; 10 nucleotides agree with TRBD1. Looked up from germline, CDR1 is SEHNR and CDR2 is FQNEAQ (reference sequence). Trimming removed 5 bases from V and 5 bases from J; junction bases left unmatched: 10. The CDR3 sequence is 16 residues long. CDR3 region: CASSHPGTGVIDTQYF. CDR3 sequence (DNA): TGTGCCAGCAGCCACCCAGGGACAGGGGTAATAGATACGCAGTATTTT.

To note about this clone: At one end, the junction sequence differs from germline, possibly due to a read error. The V call is TRBV27, the J call TRBJ1-2, with a weak D call TRBD1 (6 bases). This CDR3 comprises 15 residues. Germline values: CDR1 MNHEY, CDR2 SMNVEV (reference sequence). The CDR3 coding sequence is TGTGCCAACAGTTTATCCCCGGGGGGGCGCTATGGCTACACCTTC. It specifies CANSLSPGGRYGYTF.

V gene TRBV19 combines with J gene TRBJ2-3; D not resolved. Per germline, CDR1 LNHDA and CDR2 SQIVND (reference sequence). V lost 4 bases to trimming and J lost 1 base, with 6 bases between them. The CDR3 runs to 13 residues. The CDR3 reads CASSTLRTDTQYF. The CDR3 DNA sequence: TGTGCCAGTAGTACTCTTCGCACAGATACGCAGTATTTT.

In nucleotides, the CDR3 is TGTGCCAGCAGCCTCTTCTATGGCTACACCTTC. Amino acid sequence: CASSLFYGYTF. The chain is built from TRBV28 and TRBJ1-2; D unresolved. The germline V gene has CDR1 MDHEN and CDR2 SYDVKM. The CDR3 has 11 amino acids. V was cut by 6 bases and J by 4 bases, with 6 bases left in between.

V is TRBV28 and J is TRBJ1-6; TRBD1 might be the D (6 bases). V lost 7 bases and J lost 6, with 13 bases in between. CDR1 is MDHEN, CDR2 SYDVKM, per germline. The CDR3 has 14 amino acids. The CDR3 DNA reads TGTGCCAGCAAAAACAGGGAATCTAATTCACCCCTCCACTTT. It encodes CASKNRESNSPLHF. The whole variable domain, remainder taken from reference TRBV28 and TRBJ1-6, is DVKVTQSSRYLVKRTGEKVFLECVQDMDHENMFWYRQDPGLGLRLIYFSYDVKMKEKGDIPEGYSVSREKKERFSLILESASTNQTSMYLCASKNRESNSPLHFGNGTRLTVT.

This chain connects TRBV7-9 to TRBJ1-1, with unresolved D. V lost 5 bases, J lost 2 bases, and 12 bases lay in between. CDR1 and CDR2 from the germline V gene are SEHNR and FQNEAQ (reference sequence). CDR3 size: 14 residues. The CDR3 bases are TGTGCCAGCAGCCCCATGGTCCTCAACACTGAAGCTTTCTTT. Its translation: CASSPMVLNTEAFF.

This sequence joins TRBV9 and TRBJ1-3, with D uncertain. The CDR3 sequence is 15 residues long. Per germline, CDR1 SGDLS and CDR2 YYNGEE. Trimming took 3 bases from V and 0 from J, leaving 10 bases between them. The CDR3 region is CASSGDGRSGNTIYF. Here the CDR3 DNA reads TGTGCCAGCAGCGGTGACGGGCGCTCTGGAAACACCATATATTTT.

The V gene is TRBV6-5, the J gene TRBJ1-1; tentatively, D is TRBD1 (5 bases). V shed 6 bases and J shed 1 base, with 9 bases lying between them. Germline CDR1 and CDR2: MNHEY and SVGAGI. This CDR3 region has 13 residues. For the CDR3, the DNA is TGTGCCAGCAGAAGGACAACGAACACTGAAGCTTTCTTT. This encodes CASRRTTNTEAFF.

V usage is TRBV25-1 and J usage is TRBJ1-1; 12 nucleotides align to TRBD1. CDR3 size: 16 residues. J gave up 3 bases and V 6 bases, and 8 bases lay outside the gene matches. Germline CDR1 is MGHDK and CDR2 is SYGVNS. Here the CDR3 reads CASSPGTGGIYTEAFF. The CDR3 DNA sequence: TGTGCCAGCAGCCCCGGGACAGGGGGCATCTACACTGAAGCTTTCTTT. Full variable domain (rest looked up from reference TRBV25-1 and TRBJ1-1): EADIYQTPRYLVIGTGKKITLECSQTMGHDKMYWYQQDPGMELHLIHYSYGVNSTEKGDLSSESTVSRIRTEHFPLTLESARPSHTSQYLCASSPGTGGIYTEAFFGQGTRLTVV.

V gene TRBV12-1 combines with J gene TRBJ1-5. TRBV12-1 is deemed a pseudogene. The CDR3 contains 17 residues. In DNA, the CDR3 is TGTGCCAGCAGCTTTGAATGTCCCACCTATAGCAATCAGCCCCAGCATTTT. It specifies CASSFECPTYSNQPQHF.

The V and J genes are TRBV5-1 and TRBJ1-4; 9 positions agree with TRBD1. The CDR3 covers 15 residues. Germline trimming cut 5 bases from V and 8 bases from J; bases unmatched to any gene: 10. Germline V CDR1 and CDR2: SGHRS, YFSETQ. The CDR3 DNA is TGCGCCAGCAGGGCGACAGGGGGACGGGGCGAAAAACTGTTTTTT. This translates into CASRATGGRGEKLFF. Complete variable domain (other parts from reference TRBV5-1 and TRBJ1-4): KAGVTQTPRYLIKTRGQQVTLSCSPISGHRSVSWYQQTPGQGLQFLFEYFSETQRNKGNFPGRFSGRQFSNSRSEMNVSTLELGDSALYLCASRATGGRGEKLFFGSGTQLSVL.

This clone appeared once. The chain combines TRBV5-1 with TRBJ1-1, with D possibly TRBD1 on 5 matching bases. CDR3 length: 14 amino acids. From germline, CDR1 is SGHRS and CDR2 YFSETQ. The V end was cut by 0 bases, the J end by 5 bases, with 11 bases between. The CDR3: CASSLEGRKTEAFF. DNA for the CDR3: TGCGCCAGCAGCTTGGAGGGGCGGAAGACTGAAGCTTTCTTT.

The V gene is TRBV7-9, the J gene TRBJ2-2; 11 bases fit TRBD2. Germline CDR1 reads SEHNR; CDR2 reads FQNEAQ (reference sequence). CDR3 size: 14 residues. The junction had 3 bases not matched to a gene; V was cut back by 4 bases and J by 8 bases. CDR3 nucleotides: TGTGCCAGCAGCTCTCGACTAGCGGGGGGGGAGCTGTTTTTT. Translated, it gives CASSSRLAGGELFF.

This chain connects TRBV12-5 to TRBJ2-1, with 10 bases lining up with TRBD2. With V trimmed by 4 bases and J by 4 bases, 7 bases remained unmatched. Germline CDR1 reads LGHNT; CDR2 reads FRNRAP. The CDR3 is 16 amino acids. CDR3 DNA sequence: TGTGCTAGTGGTTCCCAAGGGACTAGCGCGTACAATGAGCAGTTCTTC. Translated: CASGSQGTSAYNEQFF.

The J gene is TRBJ2-3, the V gene TRBV5-6; the D gene could be TRBD1 or TRBD2 (5 bases each). Trimming stripped 0 bases from V and 6 bases from J, with 14 bases between. The CDR3 consists of 15 residues. CDR1 is SGHDT, CDR2 YYEEEE, per germline. The DNA for the CDR3 is TGTGCCAGCAGCTTGGCGGGACGGAACGAGGATACGCAGTATTTT. Its protein product is CASSLAGRNEDTQYF.

About this clone itself: Other DNA sequences in the same sample also yield this CDR3. The chain employs TRBV3-1 (or the pseudogene TRBV3-2) and TRBJ2-3; D unresolved. The CDR3 covers 12 residues. Germline-derived CDR1 and CDR2 are LGHDT and YNNKEL (reference sequence). V lost 1 base to trimming and J lost 1 base, with 0 bases between them. In DNA form, the CDR3 reads TGTGCCAGCAGCCAAGGCACAGATACGCAGTATTTT. It codes for CASSQGTDTQYF.

Here the CDR3 reads CATHGGPDINTGELFF. CDR3 coding DNA: TGCGCCACCCATGGGGGTCCCGACATAAACACCGGGGAGCTGTTTTTT. The rearrangement links TRBV10-1 to TRBJ2-2; D could derive from TRBD1 or TRBD2 (5 bases each). Germline V CDR1 and CDR2: WNHNN, SYGVQD (reference sequence). Trimming took 10 bases from V and 2 from J, leaving 20 bases between them. The CDR3 totals 16 residues.

The sample holds one count of this clone. This sequence joins TRBV5-5 and TRBJ1-2; 7 bases line up with TRBD1. The CDR3 contains 12 residues. V was clipped by 4 bases and J by 5 bases; unmatched bases: 2. Germline lookup yields CDR1 SGHKS and CDR2 YYEKEE (reference sequence). CDR3 DNA sequence: TGTGCCAGCAGCCAGGACAGGTATGGCTACACCTTC. Translated, it gives CASSQDRYGYTF.

The chain couples TRBV4-2 to TRBJ2-5, with a weak D call TRBD2 (6 bases). There are 15 residues in the CDR3. CDR1 and CDR2 from the germline V gene are LGHNA and YNFKEQ. Trimming pared 4 bases from V and 4 bases from J, leaving 16 bases between. The CDR3 nucleotides are TGTGCCAGCAGCCGAGTGAGGGGAGGTACAGAGACCCAGTACTTC. It yields the protein CASSRVRGGTETQYF.

The chain has TRBV6-2 or TRBV6-3 and TRBJ2-7; 10 bases are shared with TRBD2. This CDR3 has 16 residues. From germline, CDR1 is MNHEY and CDR2 SVGEGT. The V gene end was trimmed by 2 bases and the J gene end by 5 bases; junction bases not matched to a gene: 9. For the CDR3, the DNA is TGTGCCAGCAGTTACAGAGCGGGAGGGAGTCGCCACGAGCAGTACTTC. It translates to CASSYRAGGSRHEQYF.

The rearrangement links TRBV5-4 to TRBJ2-7; D might be TRBD2 (6 bases). Germline loops: CDR1 SGHNT, CDR2 YYREEE (reference sequence). Trimming cost V 4 bases and J 1 base, with 12 bases left between them. This CDR3 is built from 14 residues. The CDR3 DNA reads TGTGCCAGCAGCCCCAACGCGGGGTCCTACGAGCAGTACTTC. This gives the protein CASSPNAGSYEQYF.

The genes are TRBV7-9 and TRBJ2-1, with no clear D. The CDR3 runs to 12 residues. Germline-derived CDR1 and CDR2 are SEHNR and FQNEAQ (reference sequence). V was clipped by 5 bases and J by 7 bases, with 9 bases between them. The CDR3 DNA sequence: TGTGCCAGCAGCCTCCCAGGAAATGAGCAGTTCTTC. Its translation is CASSLPGNEQFF. The full variable domain, its missing parts supplied by reference TRBV7-9 and TRBJ2-1, is DTGVSQNPRHKITKRGQNVTFRCDPISEHNRLYWYRQTLGQGPEFLTYFQNEAQLEKSRLLSDRFSAERPKGSFSTLEIQRTEQGDSAMYLCASSLPGNEQFFGPGTRLTVL.

The genes are TRBV4-3 and TRBJ2-7; TRBD1 aligns across 8 bases. The CDR3 extends over 13 amino acids. The germline V gene encodes CDR1 LGHNA and CDR2 YSLEER. V dropped 11 bases and J dropped 0; count of bases not matched to a gene: 6. CDR3 DNA: TGCGCCGCTAAGACAGGGGACTCCTACGAGCAGTACTTC. Translated, it gives CAAKTGDSYEQYF.